This T cell receptor beta chain was profiled in a study of T cells in localized non-small cell lung cancer. Study-level results: A higher density of T cells in blood coincided with extended overall survival. Out of the top 100 tumor clones, a median about 58 were seen in adjacent lung.

Measured with immunoSEQ multiplex PCR; TCRdb has only the in-frame clones, and not every one. The repertoire holds a few thousand clones, approximately 29% seen once, with more than 10% in the top ten. Points on this clone: Its target is not known. Other nucleotide sequences in the sample specify the same CDR3.

This receptor was taken from a woman between 35 and 75 years old with stage I lung adenocarcinoma. The sample consisted of lung tumor tissue, taken before any cancer treatment.

The chain's CDR3 is CASSPPAGSSYEQYF. The CDR3 DNA sequence: TGTGCCAGCTCACCACCGGCAGGAAGTTCCTACGAGCAGTACTTC. V is TRBV18 and J is TRBJ2-7, with unresolved D. The ends were cut back, 0 bases at V and 1 base at J, with 10 bases in the middle. CDR1 is KGHSH, CDR2 LQKENI, per germline. The CDR3 totals 15 residues.